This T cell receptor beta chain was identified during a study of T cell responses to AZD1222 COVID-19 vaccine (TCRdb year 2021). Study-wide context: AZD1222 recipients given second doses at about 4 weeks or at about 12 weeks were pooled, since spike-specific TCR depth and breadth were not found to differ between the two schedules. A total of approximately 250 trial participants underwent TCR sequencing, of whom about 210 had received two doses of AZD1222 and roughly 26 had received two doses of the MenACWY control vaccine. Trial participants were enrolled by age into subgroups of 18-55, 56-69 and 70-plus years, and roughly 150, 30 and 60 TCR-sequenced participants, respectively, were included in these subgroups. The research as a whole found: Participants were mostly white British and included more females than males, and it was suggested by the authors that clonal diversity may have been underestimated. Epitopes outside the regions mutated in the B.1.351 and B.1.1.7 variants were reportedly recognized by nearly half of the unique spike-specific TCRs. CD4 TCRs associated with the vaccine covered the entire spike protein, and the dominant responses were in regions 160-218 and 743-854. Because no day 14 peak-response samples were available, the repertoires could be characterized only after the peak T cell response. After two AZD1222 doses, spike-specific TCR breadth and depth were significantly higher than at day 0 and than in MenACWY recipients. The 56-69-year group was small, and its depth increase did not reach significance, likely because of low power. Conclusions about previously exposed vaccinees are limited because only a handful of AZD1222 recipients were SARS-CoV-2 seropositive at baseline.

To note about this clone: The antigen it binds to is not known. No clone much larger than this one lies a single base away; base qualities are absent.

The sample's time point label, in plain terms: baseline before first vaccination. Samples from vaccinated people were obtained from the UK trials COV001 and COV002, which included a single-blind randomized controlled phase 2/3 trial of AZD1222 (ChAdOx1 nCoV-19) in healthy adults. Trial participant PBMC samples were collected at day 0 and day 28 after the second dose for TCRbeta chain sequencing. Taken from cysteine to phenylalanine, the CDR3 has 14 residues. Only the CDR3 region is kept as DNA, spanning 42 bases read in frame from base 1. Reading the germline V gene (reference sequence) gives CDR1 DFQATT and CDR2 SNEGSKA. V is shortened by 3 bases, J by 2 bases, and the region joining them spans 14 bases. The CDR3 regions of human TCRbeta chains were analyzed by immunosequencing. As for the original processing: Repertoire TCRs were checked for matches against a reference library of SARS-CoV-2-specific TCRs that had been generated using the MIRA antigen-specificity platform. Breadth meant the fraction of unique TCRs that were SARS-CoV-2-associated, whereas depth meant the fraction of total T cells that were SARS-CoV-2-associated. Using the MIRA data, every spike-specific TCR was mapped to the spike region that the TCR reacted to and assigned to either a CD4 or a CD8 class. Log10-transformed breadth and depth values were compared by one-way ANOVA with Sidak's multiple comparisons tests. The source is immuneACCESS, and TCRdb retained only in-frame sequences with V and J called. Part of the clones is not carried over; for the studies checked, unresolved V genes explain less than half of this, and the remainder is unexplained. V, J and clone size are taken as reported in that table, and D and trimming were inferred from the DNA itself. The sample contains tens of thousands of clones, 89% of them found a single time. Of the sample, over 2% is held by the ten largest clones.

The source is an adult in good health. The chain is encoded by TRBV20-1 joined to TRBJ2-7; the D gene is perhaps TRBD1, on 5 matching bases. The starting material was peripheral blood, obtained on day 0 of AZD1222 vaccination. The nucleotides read TGCAGTGCTAGTGGTCAGGGAACTACCTACGAGCAGTACTTC. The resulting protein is CSASGQGTTYEQYF.